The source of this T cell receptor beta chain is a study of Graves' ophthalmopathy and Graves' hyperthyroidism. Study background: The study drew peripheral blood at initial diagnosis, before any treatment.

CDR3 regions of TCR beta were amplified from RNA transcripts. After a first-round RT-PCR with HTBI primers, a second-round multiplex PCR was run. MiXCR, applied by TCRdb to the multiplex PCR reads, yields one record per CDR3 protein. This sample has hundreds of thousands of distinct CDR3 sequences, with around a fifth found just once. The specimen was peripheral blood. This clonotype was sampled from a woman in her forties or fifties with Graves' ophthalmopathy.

CDR3 in amino acids: CASSIYGTSGTETQYF. CDR3 bases: TGTGCCAGTAGTATATATGGCACTAGCGGGACGGAGACCCAGTACTTC. J is TRBJ2-5 and V is TRBV19, with 10 bases that match TRBD2. This CDR3 has 16 residues. V gave up 2 bases and J gave up 5 bases; unmatched junction bases: 8. Germline V gene lookup returns CDR1 LNHDA and CDR2 SQIVND (reference sequence). The full variable domain, with the rest looked up from reference TRBV19 and TRBJ2-5, is DGGITQSPKYLFRKEGQNVTLSCEQNLNHDAMYWYRQDPGQGLRLIYYSQIVNDFQKGDIAEGYSVSREKKESFPLTVTSAQKNPTAFYLCASSIYGTSGTETQYFGPGTRLLVL.